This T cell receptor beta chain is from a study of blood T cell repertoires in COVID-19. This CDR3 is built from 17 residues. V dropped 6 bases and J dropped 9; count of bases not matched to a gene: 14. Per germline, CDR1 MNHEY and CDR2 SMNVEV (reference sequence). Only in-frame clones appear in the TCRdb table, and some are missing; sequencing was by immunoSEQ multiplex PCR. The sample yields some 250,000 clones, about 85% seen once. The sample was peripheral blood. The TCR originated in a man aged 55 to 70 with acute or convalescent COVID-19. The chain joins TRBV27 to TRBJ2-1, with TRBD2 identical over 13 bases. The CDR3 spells CASRLAGGLILSGEQFF. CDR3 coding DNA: TGTGCCAGCAGACTAGCGGGAGGGCTGATCCTCTCTGGTGAGCAGTTCTTC.